This T cell receptor beta chain was found in a study of human T cells and chemical hapten exposure. Study details: Patients, chiefly female, had alopecia areata, totalis or universalis.

As to time point: patch test 1, 2 weeks after DPC sensitization. Treatment described: therapeutic diphenylcyclopropenone sensitization with weekly scalp DPC. In its sample, this clonotype was seen a few times. Its specificity is unknown. Study observations and caveats: Expanded TCRs produced significantly more large CDR3 similarity clusters than controls did.

V dropped 1 base and J dropped 6 bases, with 7 bases sitting between them. Looked up from germline, CDR1 is MDHEN and CDR2 is SYDVKM. The CDR3 spans 12 residues. As processed by the authors: Between 23,224 and 690,600 TCRs appeared in each sample, and the median stood at 95,638. In TCRdb, the RACE reads were re-called with MiXCR into one record per CDR3 protein. What appears here as the V and J calls and clone size reflects TCRdb's work, not the paper's. Of 150,000 to 200,000 distinct CDR3 sequences listed, about 14% were seen once; the top ten hold 1.5% to 2%. The source was whole blood, collected in connection with sensitization to the hapten diphenylcyclopropenone (DPC). The rearrangement joins TRBV28 to TRBJ2-7; D remains unclear. The sequence derives from a woman in her twenties or thirties with alopecia areata. Some clones in this sample may be carry-over from other donors' samples. The chain's CDR3 is CASSLFFGEQYF. The CDR3 region has the DNA TGTGCCAGCAGTTTATTTTTCGGCGAGCAGTACTTC.